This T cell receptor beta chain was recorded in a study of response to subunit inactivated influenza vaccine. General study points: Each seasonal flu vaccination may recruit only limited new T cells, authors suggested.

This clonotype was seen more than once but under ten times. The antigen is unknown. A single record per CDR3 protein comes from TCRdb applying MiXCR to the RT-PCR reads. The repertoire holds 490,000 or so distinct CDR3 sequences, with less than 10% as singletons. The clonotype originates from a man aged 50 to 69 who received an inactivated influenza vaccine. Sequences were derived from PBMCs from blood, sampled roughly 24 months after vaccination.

The CDR3 DNA sequence: TGTGCCAGCAGCCAAGATCTTGGTAGCGAGCAGTACTTC. Residues: CASSQDLGSEQYF. The chain has TRBV4-2 and TRBJ2-7; no reliable D call. The V gene lost 0 bases and the J gene lost 6 bases, with 9 bases spanning the gap. The germline V gene encodes CDR1 LGHNA and CDR2 YNFKEQ. The CDR3 runs 13 residues.